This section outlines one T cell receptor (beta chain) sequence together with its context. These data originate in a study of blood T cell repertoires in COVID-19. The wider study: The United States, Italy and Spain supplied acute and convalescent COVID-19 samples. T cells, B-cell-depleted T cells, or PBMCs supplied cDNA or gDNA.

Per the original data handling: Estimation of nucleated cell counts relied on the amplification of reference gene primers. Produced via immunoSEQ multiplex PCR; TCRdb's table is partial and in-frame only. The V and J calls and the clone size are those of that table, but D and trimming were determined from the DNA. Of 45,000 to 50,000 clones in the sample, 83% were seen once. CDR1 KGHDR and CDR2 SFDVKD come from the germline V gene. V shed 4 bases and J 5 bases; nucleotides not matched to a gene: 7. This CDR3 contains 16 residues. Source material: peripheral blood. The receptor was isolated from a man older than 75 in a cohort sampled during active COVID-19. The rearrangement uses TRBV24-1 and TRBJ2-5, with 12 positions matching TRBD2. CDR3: CATSDPGLAGWETQYF. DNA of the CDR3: TGTGCCACCAGTGACCCTGGACTAGCGGGATGGGAGACCCAGTACTTC.